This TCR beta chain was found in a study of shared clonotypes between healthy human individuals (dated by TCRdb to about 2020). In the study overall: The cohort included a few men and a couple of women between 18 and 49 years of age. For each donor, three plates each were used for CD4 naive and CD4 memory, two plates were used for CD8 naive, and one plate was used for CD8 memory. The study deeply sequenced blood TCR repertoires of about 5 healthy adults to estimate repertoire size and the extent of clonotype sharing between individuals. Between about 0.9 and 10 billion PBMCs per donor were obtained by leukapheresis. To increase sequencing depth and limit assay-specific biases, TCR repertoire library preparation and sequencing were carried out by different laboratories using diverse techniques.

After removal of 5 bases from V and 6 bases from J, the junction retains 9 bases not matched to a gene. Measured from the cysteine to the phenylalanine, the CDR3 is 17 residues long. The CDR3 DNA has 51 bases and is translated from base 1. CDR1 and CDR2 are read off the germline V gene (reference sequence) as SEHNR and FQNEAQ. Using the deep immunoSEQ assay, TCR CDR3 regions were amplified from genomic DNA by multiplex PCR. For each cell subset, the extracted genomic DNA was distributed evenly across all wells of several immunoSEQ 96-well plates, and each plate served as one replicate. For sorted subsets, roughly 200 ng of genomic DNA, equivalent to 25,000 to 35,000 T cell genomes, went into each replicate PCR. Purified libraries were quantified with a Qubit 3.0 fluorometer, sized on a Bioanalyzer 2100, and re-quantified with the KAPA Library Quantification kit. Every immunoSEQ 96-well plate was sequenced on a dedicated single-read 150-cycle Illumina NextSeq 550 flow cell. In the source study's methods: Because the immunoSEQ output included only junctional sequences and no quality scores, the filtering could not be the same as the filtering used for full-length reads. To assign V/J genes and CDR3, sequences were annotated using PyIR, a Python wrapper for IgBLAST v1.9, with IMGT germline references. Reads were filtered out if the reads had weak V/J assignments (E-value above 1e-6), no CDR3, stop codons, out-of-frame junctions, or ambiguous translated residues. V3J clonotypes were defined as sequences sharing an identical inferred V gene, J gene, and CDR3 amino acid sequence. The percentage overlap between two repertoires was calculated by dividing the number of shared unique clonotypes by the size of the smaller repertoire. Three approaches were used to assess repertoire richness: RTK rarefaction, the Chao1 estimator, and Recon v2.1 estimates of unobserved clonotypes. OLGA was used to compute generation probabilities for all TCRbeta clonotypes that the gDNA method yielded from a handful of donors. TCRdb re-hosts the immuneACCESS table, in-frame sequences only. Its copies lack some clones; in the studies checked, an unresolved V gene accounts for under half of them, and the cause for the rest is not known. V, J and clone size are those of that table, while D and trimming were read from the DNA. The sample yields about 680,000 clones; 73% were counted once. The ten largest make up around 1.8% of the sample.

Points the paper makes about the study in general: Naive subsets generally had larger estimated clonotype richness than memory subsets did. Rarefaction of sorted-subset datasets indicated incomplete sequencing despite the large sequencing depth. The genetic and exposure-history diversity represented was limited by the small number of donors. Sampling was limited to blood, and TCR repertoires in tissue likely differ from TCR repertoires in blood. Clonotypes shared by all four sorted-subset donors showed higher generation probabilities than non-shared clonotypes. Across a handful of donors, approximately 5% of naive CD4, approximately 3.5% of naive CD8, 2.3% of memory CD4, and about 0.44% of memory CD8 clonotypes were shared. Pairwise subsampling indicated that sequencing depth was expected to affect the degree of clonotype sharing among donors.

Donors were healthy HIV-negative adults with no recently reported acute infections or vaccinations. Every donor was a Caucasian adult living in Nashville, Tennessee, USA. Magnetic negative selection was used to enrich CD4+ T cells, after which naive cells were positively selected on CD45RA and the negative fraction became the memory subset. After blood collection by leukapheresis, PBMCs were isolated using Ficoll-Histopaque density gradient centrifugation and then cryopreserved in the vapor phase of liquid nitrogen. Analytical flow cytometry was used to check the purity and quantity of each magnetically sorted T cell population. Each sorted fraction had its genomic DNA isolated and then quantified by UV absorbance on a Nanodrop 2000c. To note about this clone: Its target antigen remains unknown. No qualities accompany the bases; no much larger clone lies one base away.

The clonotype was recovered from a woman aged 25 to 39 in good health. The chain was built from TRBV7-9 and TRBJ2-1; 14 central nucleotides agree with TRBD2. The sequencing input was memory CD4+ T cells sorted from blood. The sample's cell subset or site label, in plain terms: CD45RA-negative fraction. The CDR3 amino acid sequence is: CASSPTQGLAGVNEQFF. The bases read TGTGCCAGCAGCCCGACACAGGGACTAGCGGGAGTCAATGAGCAGTTCTTC.